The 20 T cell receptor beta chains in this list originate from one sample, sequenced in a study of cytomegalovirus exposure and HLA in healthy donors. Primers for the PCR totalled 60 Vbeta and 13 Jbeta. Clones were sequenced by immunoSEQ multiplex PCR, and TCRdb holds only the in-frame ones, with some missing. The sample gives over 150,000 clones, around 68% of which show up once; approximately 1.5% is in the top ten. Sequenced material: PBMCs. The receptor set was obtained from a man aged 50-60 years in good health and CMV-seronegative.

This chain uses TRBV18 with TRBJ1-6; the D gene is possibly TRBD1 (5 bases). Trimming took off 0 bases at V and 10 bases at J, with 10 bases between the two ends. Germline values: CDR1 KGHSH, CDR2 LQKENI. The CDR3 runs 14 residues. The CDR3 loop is CASSPPGARSPLHF. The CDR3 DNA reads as TGTGCCAGCTCACCACCAGGGGCGCGATCACCCCTCCACTTT. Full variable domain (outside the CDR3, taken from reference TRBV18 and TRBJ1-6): NAGVMQNPRHLVRRRGQEARLRCSPMKGHSHVYWYRQLPEEGLKFMVYLQKENIIDESGMPKERFSAEFPKEGPSILRIQQVVRGDSAAYFCASSPPGARSPLHFGNGTRLTVT.

CDR3 coding DNA: TGTGCCAGCAGTTCGGACCGACAGGTCTATGGCTACACCTTC. It yields the protein CASSSDRQVYGYTF. The chain recombines TRBV28 with TRBJ1-2, with D tentatively TRBD1 (6 bases). CDR1 is MDHEN and CDR2 is SYDVKM in the germline V gene. The ends were cut back, 4 bases at V and 4 bases at J, with 13 bases in the middle. The CDR3 length is 14 residues.

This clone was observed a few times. CDR3 in DNA: TGTGCCAGTAGTCCCCGACAGGGAGGCATCGACATTCAGTACTTC. Amino acids: CASSPRQGGIDIQYF. The chain couples TRBV19 to TRBJ2-4, with D perhaps TRBD1 (7 bases). The CDR3 length is 15 residues. Trimming removed 5 bases at V and 8 bases at J, with 19 bases between. Germline V gene sequence: CDR1 LNHDA, CDR2 SQIVND (reference sequence).

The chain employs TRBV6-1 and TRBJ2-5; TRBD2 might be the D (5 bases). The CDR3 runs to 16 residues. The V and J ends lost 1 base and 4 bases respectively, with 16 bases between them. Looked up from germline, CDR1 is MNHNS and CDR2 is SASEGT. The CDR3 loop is CASSEGSLEWGETQYF. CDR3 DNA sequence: TGTGCCAGCAGTGAAGGGTCACTAGAATGGGGAGAGACCCAGTACTTC.

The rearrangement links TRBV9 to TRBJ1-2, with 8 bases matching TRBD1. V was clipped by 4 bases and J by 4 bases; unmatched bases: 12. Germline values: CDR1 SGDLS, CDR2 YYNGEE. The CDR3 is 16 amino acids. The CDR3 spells CASSPPLGTGVYGYTF. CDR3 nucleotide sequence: TGTGCCAGCAGCCCCCCATTAGGGACAGGAGTCTATGGCTACACCTTC. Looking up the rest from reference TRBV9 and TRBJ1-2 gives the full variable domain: DSGVTQTPKHLITATGQRVTLRCSPRSGDLSVYWYQQSLDQGLQFLIQYYNGEERAKGNILERFSAQQFPDLHSELNLSSLELGDSALYFCASSPPLGTGVYGYTFGSGTRLTVV.

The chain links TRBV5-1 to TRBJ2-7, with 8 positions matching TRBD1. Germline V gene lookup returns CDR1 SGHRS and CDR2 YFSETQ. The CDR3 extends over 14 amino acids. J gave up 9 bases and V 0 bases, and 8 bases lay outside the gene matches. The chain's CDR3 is CASSLGTGQLAQYF. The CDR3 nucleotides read TGCGCCAGCAGCTTGGGGACAGGGCAATTGGCGCAGTACTTC.

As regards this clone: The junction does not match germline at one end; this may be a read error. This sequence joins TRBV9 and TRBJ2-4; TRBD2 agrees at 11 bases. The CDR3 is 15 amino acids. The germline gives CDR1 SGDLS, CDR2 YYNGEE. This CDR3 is CASTVAGGPENIQYF. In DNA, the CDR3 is TGTGCCAGCACCGTAGCGGGGGGGCCGGAGAACATTCAGTACTTC.

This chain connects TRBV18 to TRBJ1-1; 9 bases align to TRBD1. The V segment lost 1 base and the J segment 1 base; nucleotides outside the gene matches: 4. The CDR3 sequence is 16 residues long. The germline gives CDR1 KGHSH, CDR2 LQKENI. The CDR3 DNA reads TGTGCCAGCTCACCACAAACAGGGGGCGGGAACACTGAAGCTTTCTTT. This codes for CASSPQTGGGNTEAFF. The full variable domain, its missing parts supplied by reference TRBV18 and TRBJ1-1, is NAGVMQNPRHLVRRRGQEARLRCSPMKGHSHVYWYRQLPEEGLKFMVYLQKENIIDESGMPKERFSAEFPKEGPSILRIQQVVRGDSAAYFCASSPQTGGGNTEAFFGQGTRLTVV.

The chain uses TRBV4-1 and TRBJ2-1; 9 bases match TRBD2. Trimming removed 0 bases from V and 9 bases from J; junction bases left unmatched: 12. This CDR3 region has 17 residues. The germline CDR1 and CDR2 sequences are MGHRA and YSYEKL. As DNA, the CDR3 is TGCGCCAGCAGCCAAGATAGGGGCGGGGGGGCTGAGAGTGAGCAGTTCTTC. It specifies CASSQDRGGGAESEQFF.

CDR3 sequence reads: CASSPAERNNNEQFF. In nucleotides, the CDR3 is TGCGCCAGCAGCCCAGCTGAGCGGAATAACAATGAGCAGTTCTTC. The chain couples TRBV5-1 to TRBJ2-1; D possibly corresponds to TRBD2 (5 bases). Trimming took 4 bases from V and 5 from J, leaving 16 bases between them. In germline, CDR1 is SGHRS, CDR2 YFSETQ. There are 15 residues in the CDR3.

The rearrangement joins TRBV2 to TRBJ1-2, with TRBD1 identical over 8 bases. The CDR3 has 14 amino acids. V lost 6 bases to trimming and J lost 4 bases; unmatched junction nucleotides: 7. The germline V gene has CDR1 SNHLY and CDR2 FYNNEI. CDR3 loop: CASRGQGVGYGYTF. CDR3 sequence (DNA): TGTGCCAGCAGAGGACAGGGTGTGGGCTATGGCTACACCTTC.

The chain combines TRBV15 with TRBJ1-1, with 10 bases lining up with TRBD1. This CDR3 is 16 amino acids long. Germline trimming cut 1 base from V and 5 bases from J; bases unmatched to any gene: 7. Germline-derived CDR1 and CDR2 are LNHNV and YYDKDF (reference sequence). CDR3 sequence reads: CATSRVTPGQGTEAFF. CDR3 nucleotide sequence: TGTGCCACCAGCAGAGTCACTCCGGGACAGGGGACTGAAGCTTTCTTT.

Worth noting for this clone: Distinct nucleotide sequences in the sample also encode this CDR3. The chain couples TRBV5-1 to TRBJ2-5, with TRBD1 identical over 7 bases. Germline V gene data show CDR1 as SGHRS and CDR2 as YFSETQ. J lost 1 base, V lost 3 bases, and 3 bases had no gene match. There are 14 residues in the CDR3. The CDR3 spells CASSSTGPQETQYF. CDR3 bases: TGCGCCAGCAGCTCGACAGGGCCCCAAGAGACCCAGTACTTC.

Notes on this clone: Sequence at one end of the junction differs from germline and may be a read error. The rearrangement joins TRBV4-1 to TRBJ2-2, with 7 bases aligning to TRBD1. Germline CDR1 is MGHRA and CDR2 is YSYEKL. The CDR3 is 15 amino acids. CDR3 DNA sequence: TGCGCCAGCAGCCCCCTGACAGGGAACCCCGGGGAGCTGTTTTTT. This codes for CASSPLTGNPGELFF.

CDR3 sequence (DNA): TGTGCCAGCAGTCTTTCTTCAGGGGCGGTTCAGCCCCAGCATTTT. It is translated as CASSLSSGAVQPQHF. V is TRBV2 and J is TRBJ1-5, with D possibly being TRBD1 (6 bases). Trimming cost V 5 bases and J 6 bases, with 17 bases left between them. This CDR3 has 15 residues. Germline CDR1 and CDR2: SNHLY and FYNNEI.

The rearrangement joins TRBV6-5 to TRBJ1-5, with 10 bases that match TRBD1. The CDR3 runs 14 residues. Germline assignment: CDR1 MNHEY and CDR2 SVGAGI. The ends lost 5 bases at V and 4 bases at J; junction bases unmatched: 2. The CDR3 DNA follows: TGTGCCAGCAGTGACAGGGGGCGTAATCAGCCCCAGCATTTT. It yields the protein CASSDRGRNQPQHF.

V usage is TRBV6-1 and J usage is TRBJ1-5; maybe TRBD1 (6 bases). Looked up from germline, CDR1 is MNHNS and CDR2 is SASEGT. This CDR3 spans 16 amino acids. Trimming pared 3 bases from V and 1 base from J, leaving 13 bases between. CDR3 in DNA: TGTGCCAGCAGTGAGGGGGCAAGTCGAAGCAATCAGCCCCAGCATTTT. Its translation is CASSEGASRSNQPQHF.

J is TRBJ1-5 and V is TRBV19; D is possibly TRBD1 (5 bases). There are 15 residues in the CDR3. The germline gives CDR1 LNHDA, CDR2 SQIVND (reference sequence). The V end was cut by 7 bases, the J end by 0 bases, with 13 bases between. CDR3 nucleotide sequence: TGTGCCAGTAAACGGGTGGACAATAGCAATCAGCCCCAGCATTTT. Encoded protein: CASKRVDNSNQPQHF. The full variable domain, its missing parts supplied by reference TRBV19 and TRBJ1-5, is DGGITQSPKYLFRKEGQNVTLSCEQNLNHDAMYWYRQDPGQGLRLIYYSQIVNDFQKGDIAEGYSVSREKKESFPLTVTSAQKNPTAFYLCASKRVDNSNQPQHFGDGTRLSIL.

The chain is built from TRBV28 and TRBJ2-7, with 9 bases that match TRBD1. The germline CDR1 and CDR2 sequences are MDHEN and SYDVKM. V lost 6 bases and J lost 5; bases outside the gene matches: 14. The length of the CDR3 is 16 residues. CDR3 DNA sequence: TGTGCCAGCAGCCGTATTCCGGGACAGGGAATCGACGAGCAGTACTTC. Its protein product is CASSRIPGQGIDEQYF.

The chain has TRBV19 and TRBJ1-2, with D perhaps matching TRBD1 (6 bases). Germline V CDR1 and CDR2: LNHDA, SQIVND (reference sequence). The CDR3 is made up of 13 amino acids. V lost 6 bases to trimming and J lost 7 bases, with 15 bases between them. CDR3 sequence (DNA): TGTGCCAGTAGATCAAACAGGGAATCTGGCTACACCTTC. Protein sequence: CASRSNRESGYTF.